The entry below describes one T cell receptor (beta chain). Antigen: not known. The time point was: sample taken at primary tumor resection. The sample comes from a study of spatial heterogeneity in lung cancer. Study information: The study observed each unique TCR and UMI combination more than ten times on average in raw reads.

Using its own MiXCR run on the 5' RACE reads, TCRdb lists one record per CDR3 protein. Among about 30,000 distinct CDR3 sequences listed, roughly 7.4% were seen once. Broader study findings: Counts of expanded alpha and beta TCRs within tumors tracked the tumor nonsynonymous mutation count.

Germline CDR1 MNHEY, CDR2 SVGEGT. V shed 4 bases and J 6 bases; nucleotides not matched to a gene: 5. The length of the CDR3 is 14 residues. The V gene is TRBV6-2 or TRBV6-3, the J gene TRBJ2-3, with 9 bases lining up with TRBD1. This sequence was found in a male donor with early-stage non-small cell lung cancer. The material was lung tumor tissue, obtained at surgery. The CDR3 coding sequence is TGTGCCAGCAGTTCGACAGGGGGTGAGGATACGCAGTATTTT. It translates to CASSSTGGEDTQYF.